This T cell receptor beta chain is from a study of Graves' ophthalmopathy and Graves' hyperthyroidism. Study-wide context: At the time of initial diagnosis and before any treatment, peripheral blood was collected.

This clonotype was observed at least ten times. Its antigen is unknown. Ophthalmopathy donors showed moderate-to-severe activity, CAS ≥3, NOSPECS ≥4 and a duration under 3 months. An approximately 10 ml volume of fresh peripheral blood provided the PBMCs. The authors amplified TCR beta CDR3 regions from RNA transcripts. RT-PCR with HTBI primers came first, then second-round multiplex PCR. TCRdb fed the multiplex PCR reads into MiXCR, producing one record per CDR3 protein. The sample consists of some 210,000 distinct CDR3 sequences, over 25% of them appearing once. Study results and caveats: Most expanded clonotypes in thyroid above 0.001 frequency also showed up in blood.

The CDR3 spans 14 residues. The junction had 9 bases not matched to a gene; V was cut back by 3 bases and J by 8 bases. Germline CDR1 reads SGDLS; CDR2 reads YYNGEE. The source of this sequence is a man in his fifties or sixties with Graves' ophthalmopathy. The J gene is TRBJ1-1, the V gene TRBV9, with TRBD1 identical over 8 bases. The sample taken for sequencing was peripheral blood. DNA for the CDR3: TGTGCCAGCAGCGGCACGGGGGGGACAGGAGAAGCTTTCTTT. Its translation is CASSGTGGTGEAFF.